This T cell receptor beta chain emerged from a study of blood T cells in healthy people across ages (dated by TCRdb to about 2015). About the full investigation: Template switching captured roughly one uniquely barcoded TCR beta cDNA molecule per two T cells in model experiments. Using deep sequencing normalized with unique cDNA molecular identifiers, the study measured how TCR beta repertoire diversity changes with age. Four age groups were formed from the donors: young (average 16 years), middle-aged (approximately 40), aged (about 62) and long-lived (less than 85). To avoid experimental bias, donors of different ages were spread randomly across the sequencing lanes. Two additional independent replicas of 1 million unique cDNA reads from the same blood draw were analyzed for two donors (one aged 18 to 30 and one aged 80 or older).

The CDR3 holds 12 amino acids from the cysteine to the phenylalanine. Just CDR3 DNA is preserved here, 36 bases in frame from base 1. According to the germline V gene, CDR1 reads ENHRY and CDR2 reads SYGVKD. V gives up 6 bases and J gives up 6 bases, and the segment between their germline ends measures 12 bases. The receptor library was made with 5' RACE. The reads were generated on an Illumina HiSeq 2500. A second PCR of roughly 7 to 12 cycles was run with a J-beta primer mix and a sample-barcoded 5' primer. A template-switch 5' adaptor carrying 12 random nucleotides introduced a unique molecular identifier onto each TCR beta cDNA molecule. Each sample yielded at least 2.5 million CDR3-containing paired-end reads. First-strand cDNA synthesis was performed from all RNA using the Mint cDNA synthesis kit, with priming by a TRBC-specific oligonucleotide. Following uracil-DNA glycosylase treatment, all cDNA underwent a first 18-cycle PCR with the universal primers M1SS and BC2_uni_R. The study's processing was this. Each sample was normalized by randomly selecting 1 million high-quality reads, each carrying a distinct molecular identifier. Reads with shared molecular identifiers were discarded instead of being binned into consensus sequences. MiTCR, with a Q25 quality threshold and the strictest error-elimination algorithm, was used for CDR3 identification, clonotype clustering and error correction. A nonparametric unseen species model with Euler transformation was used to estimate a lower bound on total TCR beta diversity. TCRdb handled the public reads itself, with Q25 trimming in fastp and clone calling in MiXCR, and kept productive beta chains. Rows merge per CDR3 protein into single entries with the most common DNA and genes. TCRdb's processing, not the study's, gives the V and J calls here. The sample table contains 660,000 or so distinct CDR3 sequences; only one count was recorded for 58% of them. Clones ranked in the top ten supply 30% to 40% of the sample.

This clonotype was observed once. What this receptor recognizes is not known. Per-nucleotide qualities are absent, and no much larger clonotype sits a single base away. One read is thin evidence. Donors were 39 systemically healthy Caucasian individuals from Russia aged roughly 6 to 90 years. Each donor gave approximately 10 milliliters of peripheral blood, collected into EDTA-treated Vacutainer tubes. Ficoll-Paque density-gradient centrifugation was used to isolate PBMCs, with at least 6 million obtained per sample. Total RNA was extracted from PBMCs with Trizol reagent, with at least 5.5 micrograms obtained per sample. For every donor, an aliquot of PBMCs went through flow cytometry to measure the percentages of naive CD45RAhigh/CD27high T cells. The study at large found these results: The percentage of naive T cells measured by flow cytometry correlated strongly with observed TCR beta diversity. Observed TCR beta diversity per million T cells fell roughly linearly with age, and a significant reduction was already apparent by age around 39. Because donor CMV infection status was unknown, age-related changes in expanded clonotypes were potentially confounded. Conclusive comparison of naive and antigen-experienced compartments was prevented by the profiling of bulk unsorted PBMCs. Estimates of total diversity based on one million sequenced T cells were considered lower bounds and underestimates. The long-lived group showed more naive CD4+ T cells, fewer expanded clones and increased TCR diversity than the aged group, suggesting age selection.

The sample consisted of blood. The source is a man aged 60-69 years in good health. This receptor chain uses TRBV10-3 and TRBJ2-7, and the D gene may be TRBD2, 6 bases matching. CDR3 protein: CAIRTAGSEQYF. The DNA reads TGTGCCATCAGGACCGCGGGAAGCGAGCAGTACTTC.